Below are 27 T cell receptor beta chains sequenced from a single sample in a study of blood T cell repertoires in COVID-19. Using immunoSEQ multiplex PCR, the repertoire was profiled, and TCRdb retains in-frame clones only, with some absent. The sample yields about 140,000 clones, approximately 80% seen once. Sequences were obtained from peripheral blood. The receptor source for this set is a man aged 50 to 59 with acute or convalescent COVID-19.

The chain couples TRBV6-5 to TRBJ1-1, with TRBD1 matching 7 bases. V lost 5 bases, J lost 4 bases, and 10 bases stayed unmatched. There are 15 residues in the CDR3. Germline CDR1 MNHEY, CDR2 SVGAGI. The CDR3 nucleotides are TGTGCCAGCAGTCCGGAACAGGGGATGAGCACTGAAGCTTTCTTT. It encodes CASSPEQGMSTEAFF.

The chain carries TRBV5-8 and TRBJ1-5; D call uncertain. The V end lost 4 bases, the J end lost 4 bases, and 15 bases lay between the germline ends. Looked up from germline, CDR1 is SGHTS and CDR2 is YDEGEE. The CDR3 is 15 amino acids. The CDR3 DNA is TGTGCCAGCAGCCGCGCGGGGAAAGGGAATCAGCCCCAGCATTTT. Residues: CASSRAGKGNQPQHF. Full variable domain (outside the CDR3, taken from reference TRBV5-8 and TRBJ1-5): EAGVTQSPTHLIKTRGQQATLRCSPISGHTSVYWYQQALGLGLQFLLWYDEGEERNRGNFPPRFSGRQFPNYSSELNVNALELEDSALYLCASSRAGKGNQPQHFGDGTRLSIL.

The J gene is TRBJ2-5, the V gene TRBV18, with D tentatively TRBD1 (5 bases). CDR1 KGHSH and CDR2 LQKENI come from the germline V gene. This CDR3 contains 13 residues. Trimming cost V 4 bases and J 1 base, with 7 bases left between them. The chain's CDR3 is CASSLDIQETQYF. The CDR3 nucleotides read TGTGCCAGCTCACTGGACATCCAAGAGACCCAGTACTTC.

The chain joins TRBV12-3 or TRBV12-4 to TRBJ2-7; D remains ambiguous. V shed 2 bases and J shed 3 bases, with 5 bases lying between them. CDR3 length equals 12 residues. Written as DNA, the CDR3 is TGTGCCAGCAGTTTAAGAGGCTACGAGCAGTACTTC. Amino acid sequence: CASSLRGYEQYF.

The rearrangement joins TRBV4-2 to TRBJ2-1; 8 nucleotides agree with TRBD2. J gave up 6 bases and V 3 bases, and 10 bases lay outside the gene matches. CDR1 and CDR2 (germline): LGHNA, YNFKEQ. The CDR3 covers 16 residues. CDR3 loop: CASSQYGGGGSNEQFF. The CDR3 bases are TGTGCCAGCAGCCAGTACGGGGGCGGGGGGTCCAATGAGCAGTTCTTC.

V gene TRBV28 combines with J gene TRBJ2-3; TRBD1 matches 9 bases. The trim removed 8 bases at V and 1 base at J, leaving 10 bases unmatched. Germline-derived CDR1 and CDR2 are MDHEN and SYDVKM. The CDR3 contains 16 residues. CDR3 sequence (DNA): TGTGCCAGCTCAGCTCTCAGGACAGGGGGCACAGATACGCAGTATTTT. This gives the protein CASSALRTGGTDTQYF.

The rearrangement joins TRBV25-1 to TRBJ1-6; tentatively, D is TRBD1 (6 bases). The CDR3 spans 17 residues. V was trimmed by 2 bases and J by 0 bases, leaving 11 bases between them. Germline V CDR1 and CDR2: MGHDK, SYGVNS. CDR3 sequence reads: CASSEPRGASYNSPLHF. In nucleotides, the CDR3 is TGTGCCAGCAGTGAACCCAGGGGAGCCTCCTATAATTCACCCCTCCACTTT.

The CDR3 DNA sequence: TGTGCCAGCAGCGGATCCGGGACTTCCTACGAGCAGTACTTC. Protein sequence: CASSGSGTSYEQYF. The rearrangement uses TRBV9 and TRBJ2-7; TRBD2 is a possible D gene (6 bases). There are 14 residues in the CDR3. Trimming removed 3 bases from V and 1 base from J, with 11 bases in between. Germline lookup yields CDR1 SGDLS and CDR2 YYNGEE.

This sequence joins TRBV3-1 (or the pseudogene TRBV3-2) and TRBJ1-2; 10 bases map to TRBD1. The CDR3 contains 16 residues. Trimming removed 2 bases from V and 1 base from J; junction bases left unmatched: 4. In germline, CDR1 is LGHDT, CDR2 YNNKEL (reference sequence). CDR3: CASSQPRTGGNYGYTF. The CDR3 region has the DNA TGTGCCAGCAGCCAACCAAGGACAGGGGGTAACTATGGCTACACCTTC.

The genes are TRBV4-1 and TRBJ2-2, with 9 bases lining up with TRBD2. Germline CDR1 MGHRA, CDR2 YSYEKL. With V trimmed by 4 bases and J by 5 bases, 5 bases remained unmatched. The CDR3 is 15 residues long. The CDR3 sequence is CASSPGLARTGELFF. CDR3 nucleotide sequence: TGCGCCAGCAGCCCGGGACTAGCCAGGACCGGGGAGCTGTTTTTT.

This clone has only one observation. The chain links TRBV5-6 to TRBJ2-5; D call uncertain. CDR3 size: 13 residues. The germline CDR1 and CDR2 sequences are SGHDT and YYEEEE. The V gene lost 1 base and the J gene lost 4 bases, with 8 bases spanning the gap. In DNA, the CDR3 is TGTGCCAGCAGCTTGTTCGGTCCAGAGACCCAGTACTTC. The encoded protein is CASSLFGPETQYF.

The V gene is TRBV7-9, the J gene TRBJ1-4; TRBD1 matches 8 bases. Trimming removed 5 bases from V and 4 bases from J; junction bases left unmatched: 0. CDR1 SEHNR and CDR2 FQNEAQ come from the germline V gene (reference sequence). This CDR3 has 13 residues. CDR3 sequence reads: CASSDRGNEKLFF. For the CDR3, the DNA is TGTGCCAGCAGCGACAGGGGTAATGAAAAACTGTTTTTT. The full variable domain, its missing parts supplied by reference TRBV7-9 and TRBJ1-4, is DTGVSQNPRHKITKRGQNVTFRCDPISEHNRLYWYRQTLGQGPEFLTYFQNEAQLEKSRLLSDRFSAERPKGSFSTLEIQRTEQGDSAMYLCASSDRGNEKLFFGSGTQLSVL.

The chain uses TRBV2 and TRBJ2-7; D perhaps matches TRBD1 (5 bases). Germline V lookup: CDR1 SNHLY, CDR2 FYNNEI. The CDR3 totals 16 residues. V gave up 4 bases and J gave up 3 bases, with 19 bases separating them. DNA of the CDR3: TGTGCCAGCAGTGCCTCAGGGCTATCGACCCACTACGAGCAGTACGTC. Amino acid sequence: CASSASGLSTHYEQYV.

The chain recombines TRBV7-9 with TRBJ1-1; 8 nucleotides agree with TRBD1. The germline gives CDR1 SEHNR, CDR2 FQNEAQ (reference sequence). V was clipped by 1 base and J by 1 base; unmatched bases: 5. This CDR3 contains 16 residues. CDR3 sequence: CASSLGTGLGNTEAFF. The CDR3, as DNA: TGTGCCAGCAGCTTAGGGACAGGGCTGGGGAACACTGAAGCTTTCTTT.

The chain employs TRBV11-3 and TRBJ1-5; possible D gene TRBD1, 5 bases. Deletions cut 5 bases from V and 6 bases from J, with 20 bases between. The CDR3 totals 16 residues. Germline-derived CDR1 and CDR2 are SGHNT and YENEEA. CDR3 region: CASSPMGPTGGQPQHF. The CDR3 region has the DNA TGTGCCAGCAGCCCGATGGGACCCACGGGGGGTCAGCCCCAGCATTTT.

This clone occurred once. This sequence joins TRBV5-3 and TRBJ1-1; perhaps TRBD1 as D (6 bases). TRBV5-3 is an ORF for which the function is uncertain. The CDR3 loop spans 17 amino acids. With 6 bases removed from V and 0 bases from J, the gap between germline ends came to 21 bases. CDR3 in amino acids: CARTVGEGGRVNTEAFF. CDR3 DNA sequence: TGTGCCAGAACCGTGGGGGAAGGGGGAAGAGTGAACACTGAAGCTTTCTTT.

The rearrangement uses TRBV27 and TRBJ1-1, with D possibly matching TRBD1 (5 bases). V was cut by 6 bases and J by 0 bases, with 20 bases left in between. Germline loops: CDR1 MNHEY, CDR2 SMNVEV (reference sequence). CDR3 length: 17 amino acids. The DNA of the CDR3 is TGTGCCAGCAGACCGATCACCCCTACAGGCTTGAACACTGAAGCTTTCTTT. Amino acid sequence: CASRPITPTGLNTEAFF.

This clone was found once. The rearrangement uses TRBV11-1 and TRBJ2-5, with 7 positions matching TRBD2. The CDR3 sequence is 14 residues long. V shed 5 bases and J 2 bases; nucleotides not matched to a gene: 5. Germline V CDR1 and CDR2: SGHAT, FQDESV (reference sequence). The CDR3 reads CASSPGGLQETQYF. In DNA, the CDR3 is TGTGCCAGCAGCCCGGGGGGTTTACAAGAGACCCAGTACTTC.

The chain couples TRBV28 to TRBJ1-2, with 8 bases that match TRBD1. From germline, CDR1 is MDHEN and CDR2 SYDVKM. Trimming removed 2 bases from V and 4 bases from J; junction bases left unmatched: 3. The CDR3 runs 14 residues. Written as DNA, the CDR3 is TGTGCCAGCAGTTTAGGCGGACAGGGCTATGGCTACACCTTC. Amino acid sequence: CASSLGGQGYGYTF.

The chain combines TRBV6-5 with TRBJ1-1; D is possibly TRBD1 (5 bases). Germline CDR1 reads MNHEY; CDR2 reads SVGAGI. V lost 3 bases and J 4 bases, leaving 9 bases between the germline ends. The CDR3 covers 13 residues. The CDR3 sequence is CASSYRGGTEAFF. CDR3 nucleotides: TGTGCCAGCAGTTATCGGGGGGGCACTGAAGCTTTCTTT.

The CDR3 nucleotides are TGCGCCAGCAGCTTGGCACTAGCGGGGCCAGAGACCCAGTACTTC. It is translated as CASSLALAGPETQYF. The chain couples TRBV5-1 to TRBJ2-5; 10 positions agree with TRBD2. CDR1 SGHRS and CDR2 YFSETQ come from the germline V gene. The junction had 3 bases not matched to a gene; V was cut back by 0 bases and J by 4 bases. This CDR3 spans 15 amino acids.

The V and J genes are TRBV19 and TRBJ1-4; D perhaps matches TRBD1 (6 bases). CDR3 size: 12 residues. Per the germline V gene, CDR1 is LNHDA and CDR2 is SQIVND (reference sequence). With 9 bases removed from V and 8 bases from J, the gap between germline ends came to 13 bases. The CDR3 loop is CASKGGGEKLFF. In DNA form, the CDR3 reads TGTGCCAGCAAGGGAGGGGGAGAAAAACTGTTTTTT.

J is TRBJ2-4 and V is TRBV3-1 (or the pseudogene TRBV3-2); 8 bases line up with TRBD2. This CDR3 has 21 residues. Losses at the gene ends were 0 bases for V and 0 bases for J; bases not matched to a gene: 16. The V gene's germline CDR1 is LGHDT and CDR2 YNNKEL (reference sequence). The DNA of the CDR3 is TGTGCCAGCAGCCAAGATTGGAACCCGCGGGGGGCCAGAATAGCCAAAAACATTCAGTACTTC. The encoded protein is CASSQDWNPRGARIAKNIQYF.

The chain joins TRBV18 to TRBJ2-3, with 13 bases matching TRBD2. The CDR3 is made up of 15 amino acids. J gave up 7 bases and V 6 bases, and 7 bases lay outside the gene matches. CDR1 is KGHSH and CDR2 is LQKENI in the germline V gene. CDR3 nucleotide sequence: TGTGCCAGCTCCAAGACTAGCGGGGGGCCGAATACGCAGTATTTT. This codes for CASSKTSGGPNTQYF.

This clone has only a few counts. The gene calls are TRBV30 and TRBJ1-4; D is undetermined. Deletions cut 0 bases from V and 8 bases from J, with 19 bases between. Per the germline V gene, CDR1 is GTSNPN and CDR2 is SVGIG (reference sequence). This CDR3 is 16 amino acids long. Here the CDR3 reads CAWSVAAGGIGEKLFF. In DNA, the CDR3 is TGTGCCTGGAGTGTAGCGGCAGGCGGGATAGGGGAAAAACTGTTTTTT.

The rearrangement links TRBV25-1 to TRBJ1-6; unclear D gene. This CDR3 region has 15 residues. Looked up from germline, CDR1 is MGHDK and CDR2 is SYGVNS. Trimming removed 4 bases at V and 9 bases at J, with 16 bases between. The CDR3 protein is CASSVTPFGGSPLHF. CDR3 sequence (DNA): TGTGCCAGCAGTGTAACCCCTTTTGGCGGTTCACCCCTCCACTTT.

V usage is TRBV9 and J usage is TRBJ1-1; D uncertain. CDR3 length: 14 residues. Deletions cut 0 bases from V and 4 bases from J, with 10 bases between. Germline assignment: CDR1 SGDLS and CDR2 YYNGEE. CDR3 residues: CASSVGQSLTEAFF. CDR3 DNA: TGTGCCAGCAGCGTAGGCCAGTCCCTCACTGAAGCTTTCTTT. Full variable domain (outside the CDR3, taken from reference TRBV9 and TRBJ1-1): DSGVTQTPKHLITATGQRVTLRCSPRSGDLSVYWYQQSLDQGLQFLIQYYNGEERAKGNILERFSAQQFPDLHSELNLSSLELGDSALYFCASSVGQSLTEAFFGQGTRLTVV.